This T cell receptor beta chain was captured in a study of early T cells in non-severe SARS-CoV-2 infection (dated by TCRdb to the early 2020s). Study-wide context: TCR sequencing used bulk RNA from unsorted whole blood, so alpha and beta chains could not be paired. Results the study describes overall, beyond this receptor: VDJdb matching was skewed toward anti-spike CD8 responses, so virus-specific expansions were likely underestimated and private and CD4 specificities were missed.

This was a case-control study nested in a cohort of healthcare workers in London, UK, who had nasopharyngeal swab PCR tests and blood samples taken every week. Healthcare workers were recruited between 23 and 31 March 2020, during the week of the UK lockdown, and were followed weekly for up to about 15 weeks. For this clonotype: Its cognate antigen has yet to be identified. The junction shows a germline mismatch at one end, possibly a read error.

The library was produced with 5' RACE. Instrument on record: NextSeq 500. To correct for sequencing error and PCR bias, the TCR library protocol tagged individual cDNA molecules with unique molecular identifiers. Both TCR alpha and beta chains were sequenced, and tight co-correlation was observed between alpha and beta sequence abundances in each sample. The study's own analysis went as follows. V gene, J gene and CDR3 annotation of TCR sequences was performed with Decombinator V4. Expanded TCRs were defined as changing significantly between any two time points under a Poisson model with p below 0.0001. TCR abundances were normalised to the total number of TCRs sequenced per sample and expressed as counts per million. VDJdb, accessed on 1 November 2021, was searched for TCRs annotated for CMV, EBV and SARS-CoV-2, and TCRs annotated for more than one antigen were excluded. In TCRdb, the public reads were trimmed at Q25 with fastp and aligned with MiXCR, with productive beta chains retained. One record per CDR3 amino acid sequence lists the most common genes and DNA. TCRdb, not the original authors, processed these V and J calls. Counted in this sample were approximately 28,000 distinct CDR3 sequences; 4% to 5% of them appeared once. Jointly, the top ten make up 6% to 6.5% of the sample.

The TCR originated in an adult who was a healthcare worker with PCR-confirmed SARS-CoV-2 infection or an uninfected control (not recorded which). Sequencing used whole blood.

The DNA sequence is given as TGTGCCAGCAGTTACGGGACAACAAATGAAAAACTGTTTTTT. Translated, this gives CASSYGTTNEKLFF. The rearrangement combines TRBV6-5 with TRBJ1-4; possibly the D gene is TRBD1, per 6 matching bases. Per the germline V gene, MNHEY is the CDR1 and SVGAGI is the CDR2. CDR3 length: 14 amino acids, cysteine to phenylalanine. The CDR3 DNA has 42 bases and is translated from base 1.